This T cell receptor beta chain was identified in a study of T cells expressing NK-cell markers. Study in general: There were seven HCMV-seropositive donors and one seronegative donor among the eight sequenced. Study-wide results and limits: CD8+ T cells in 5 or 6 donors included dominant NKG2C+ clonotypes at roughly 1.0-7.0%.

Notes on this clonotype: Its target is unknown.

Reanalyzing the 5' RACE reads, TCRdb keeps one entry per CDR3 protein, without DNA. The sample table sets out about 460,000 distinct CDR3 sequences. The germline V gene encodes CDR1 SGHTA and CDR2 FQGNSA. This CDR3 contains 14 residues. The chain has TRBV7-2 and TRBJ2-3. The receptor was derived from a woman in her 50s in good health. Sequenced material: blood T cells: a sorted CD56 or NKG2C T cell subset, CD4+ or CD8+ T cells, or bulk PBMC T cells (not recorded which). CDR3 sequence reads: CASSPAAGTDTQYF.